The clone carrying this T cell receptor (beta chain) was observed at least ten times. Germline V gene data show CDR1 as SGHTA and CDR2 as FQGTGA. Trimming removed 4 bases at V and 7 bases at J, with 14 bases between. CDR3 length: 14 amino acids. Source study methods: Cell counts per sample came from amplifying reference gene primers. Assay: immunoSEQ multiplex PCR; the TCRdb copy retains only in-frame clones and omits some. The DNA was the basis for D and trimming; V, J and clone size are from that table. The sample has approximately 120,000 clones, around 88% seen once. These data belong to a study of blood T cell repertoires in COVID-19. Study context: The study drew acute and convalescent COVID-19 samples from the United States, Italy and Spain. PBMCs, B-cell-depleted T cells, or T cells provided the cDNA or gDNA that made up the material.

The sequencing sample was made of peripheral blood. The clonotype comes from a human donor in a cohort sampled during active COVID-19. This chain uses TRBV7-3 with TRBJ2-1; possibly TRBD2 for D (6 bases). CDR3 loop: CASSSGTYENEQFF. CDR3 DNA: TGTGCCAGCAGCTCCGGGACTTACGAAAATGAGCAGTTCTTC.